The clone carrying this TCR beta chain was counted ten times or more. Its cognate antigen is unknown. These data originate in a study of CD8 T cells in ankylosing spondylitis. Each TCR beta library was made by quantitative 5'-RACE that incorporated molecular barcodes. Each CDR3 protein is one row after TCRdb ran MiXCR on the 5' RACE reads. The sample includes 150,000 to 200,000 distinct CDR3 sequences, 15% to 20% of them seen just once. Deletions cut 5 bases from V and 6 bases from J, with 13 bases between. The V gene's germline CDR1 is SQVTM and CDR2 ANQGSEA. There are 13 residues in the CDR3. Overall study findings and caveats: Disease-associated clonotypes exhibited CD8+ identity and were relatively infrequent in peripheral blood. Matched synovial fluid from ankylosing spondylitis patients was reported to be enriched for disease-linked clones.

The sequence came from a male donor aged 5-30 years with ankylosing spondylitis or in good health (not recorded which). Sample: blood, either unsorted or a sorted T cell fraction (not recorded which). The chain has TRBV29-1 and TRBJ2-2; TRBD1 is a possible D gene (6 bases). CDR3 nucleotide sequence: TGCAGCGTTTCGCGGACAGTTCCCGGGGAGCTGTTTTTT. Its translation is CSVSRTVPGELFF.